The sequence of this TCR beta chain was determined in a study of PD-L1 blockade in urothelial cancer. Germline lookup yields CDR1 SNHLY and CDR2 FYNNEI. Trimming at V came to 7 bases and at J to 0 bases, leaving 4 bases not matched to a gene. The CDR3 runs to 14 residues. Described time point: peripheral blood 6 weeks after treatment start. Here immunoSEQ multiplex PCR was the method, and the copy in TCRdb shows in-frame clones only, minus some. The sample lists about 120,000 clones, approximately 90% seen once, with approximately 3.8% in the top ten. This chain joins TRBV2 and TRBJ2-3, with 7 nucleotides matching TRBD1. This specimen was PBMCs, taken around atezolizumab (anti-PD-L1) treatment. This TCR derives from a man in his 60s with urothelial cancer. DNA for the CDR3: TGTGCCAGCACGGGACAGACTAGCACAGATACGCAGTATTTT. It yields the protein CASTGQTSTDTQYF.